The 24 T cell receptor beta chains listed next were all sequenced from one sample in a study of blood T cells in healthy people across ages. Next came a second PCR, run for about 7 to 12 cycles, which used a sample-barcoded 5' primer along with a J-beta primer mix. TCRdb processed the 5' RACE reads anew with MiXCR; each CDR3 protein has one entry. Of 580,000 or so distinct CDR3 sequences in the sample, under 55% were seen once. The source material was blood. All receptors derive from an elderly man in good health.

The J gene is TRBJ1-4, the V gene TRBV7-6, with D tentatively TRBD1 (5 bases). Germline lookup yields CDR1 SGHVS and CDR2 FNYEAQ. The V end was cut by 1 base, the J end by 7 bases, with 10 bases between. The CDR3 has 14 amino acids. The CDR3 loop is CASSLEGAPEKLFF. The DNA for the CDR3 is TGTGCCAGCAGCTTAGAAGGGGCGCCTGAAAAACTGTTTTTT.

This clonotype was found a few times. A junction end diverges from the germline sequence, so it may reflect a read error. This chain joins TRBV7-7 and TRBJ2-3, with D unresolved. The CDR3 is 16 residues long. Germline CDR1 and CDR2: SSHAT and FNYEAQ (reference sequence). CDR3 in amino acids: CASSSRTGRALDTQYF. The CDR3 DNA reads as TGTGCTAGCAGCTCGCGTACGGGTCGGGCTTTAGATACGCAGTATTTT. The variable domain in full, completed from reference TRBV7-7 and TRBJ2-3, reads GAGVSQSPRYKVTKRGQDVTLRCDPISSHATLYWYQQALGQGPEFLTYFNYEAQPDKSGLPSDRFSAERPEGSISTLTIQRTEQRDSAMYRCASSSRTGRALDTQYFGPGTRLTVL.

This clonotype was found a few times. This chain uses TRBV10-3 with TRBJ2-7, with D possibly called TRBD1 or TRBD2 (5 bases each). Near its end, the DNA agrees better with TRBJ2-5, so the J call may be wrong. There are 15 residues in the CDR3. Germline V gene data show CDR1 as ENHRY and CDR2 as SYGVKD. The CDR3, as DNA: TGTGCCATCGGGGACCCCCCGCTCCCTGCTGAGACCCAGTACTTC. Protein product: CAIGDPPLPAETQYF.

A single count supports this clonotype. The rearrangement links TRBV7-3 to TRBJ1-1; D is unclear. The CDR3 consists of 14 residues. Germline loops: CDR1 SGHTA, CDR2 FQGTGA. With 2 bases removed from V and 3 bases from J, the gap between germline ends came to 10 bases. For the CDR3, the DNA is TGTGCCAGCAGCTTACAAGGGAGGGACACTGAAGCTTTCTTT. The encoded protein is CASSLQGRDTEAFF.

The CDR3 is CASSFKDRVRVPRQETQYF. As DNA, the CDR3 is TGTGCCAGCAGTTTTAAGGACAGGGTGAGGGTCCCCAGGCAAGAGACCCAGTACTTC. The rearrangement joins TRBV5-6 to TRBJ2-5; TRBD1 aligns across 8 bases. V dropped 5 bases and J dropped 2; count of bases not matched to a gene: 20. Germline CDR1 reads SGHDT; CDR2 reads YYEEEE. CDR3 length equals 19 residues. Together with reference TRBV5-6 and TRBJ2-5, the CDR3 gives the full variable domain: DAGVTQSPTHLIKTRGQQVTLRCSPKSGHDTVSWYQQALGQGPQFIFQYYEEEERQRGNFPDRFSGHQFPNYSSELNVNALLLGDSALYLCASSFKDRVRVPRQETQYFGPGTRLLVL.

The chain joins TRBV20-1 to TRBJ2-3; 9 positions agree with TRBD2. The CDR3 has 17 amino acids. V lost 3 bases and J lost 3; bases outside the gene matches: 13. CDR1 is DFQATT and CDR2 is SNEGSKA in the germline V gene (reference sequence). The CDR3 sequence: CSASTPAGGSFTDTQYF. Written as DNA, the CDR3 is TGCAGTGCTAGTACACCAGCGGGAGGTAGTTTTACAGATACGCAGTATTTT.

Only a few counts were recorded for this clonotype. V is TRBV6-5 and J is TRBJ2-2, with 9 bases identical to TRBD1. Germline V gives CDR1 MNHEY, CDR2 SVGAGI. The CDR3 runs 14 residues. V dropped 5 bases and J dropped 3; count of bases not matched to a gene: 1. For the CDR3, the DNA is TGTGCCAGCAGTAGGGACAGGGACACCGGGGAGCTGTTTTTT. This encodes CASSRDRDTGELFF.

Concerning this clonotype: Given a much more abundant clone one base away, this may be a read error. The chain joins TRBV7-9 to TRBJ2-3, with D tentatively TRBD2 (5 bases). The CDR3 is 15 amino acids. Per germline, CDR1 SEHNR and CDR2 FQNEAQ (reference sequence). CDR3 in DNA: TGTGCCAGCAGCTTTGAGGAGGTCATACCAGATGCGCAGTATTTT. Translated, it gives CASSFEEVIPDAQYF.

This clonotype was detected only once. Possible read error: a much larger clone is one base away. V is TRBV7-9 and J is TRBJ2-1; D is unclear. Germline CDR1 and CDR2: SEHNR and FQNEAQ (reference sequence). The CDR3 extends over 13 amino acids. CDR3 bases: TGTGCCAGCTGCTTCAGTTTAGACAATGAGCAGTTCTTC. It specifies CASCFSLDNEQFF.

This clonotype appeared a few times. The rearrangement links TRBV7-3 to TRBJ2-1; TRBD2 agrees at 7 bases. From germline, CDR1 is SGHTA and CDR2 FQGTGA. The CDR3 consists of 17 residues. J gave up 0 bases and V 2 bases, and 7 bases lay outside the gene matches. The CDR3 bases are TGTGCCAGCAGCTTATGGGCTAGCGGCAGCTCCTACAATGAGCAGTTCTTC. Amino acid sequence: CASSLWASGSSYNEQFF.

The table lists this clonotype with a few counts. The J gene is TRBJ2-5, the V gene TRBV2; D gene ambiguous. The CDR3 length is 11 residues. Trimming shortened V by 7 bases and J by 3 bases, and 6 bases separated the two germline ends. Germline values: CDR1 SNHLY, CDR2 FYNNEI. CDR3 DNA sequence: TGTGCCAGCACGAGCAAAGAGACCCAGTACTTC. Translation gives CASTSKETQYF.

The V gene is TRBV24-1, the J gene TRBJ2-1, with 7 positions matching TRBD1. The CDR3 loop spans 13 amino acids. The trim removed 5 bases at V and 8 bases at J, leaving 5 bases unmatched. Germline V lookup: CDR1 KGHDR, CDR2 SFDVKD. CDR3 in DNA: TGTGCCACCAGTGGCTGGCAGGGGGATGAGCAGTTCTTC. This translates into CATSGWQGDEQFF.

The sample holds one count of this clonotype. In DNA, the CDR3 is TGCAGCGTAAGGACTAGCGGGGGCACCGGGGAGCTGTTTTTT. Encoded protein: CSVRTSGGTGELFF. The chain is built from TRBV29-1 and TRBJ2-2, with 13 positions matching TRBD2. The V segment lost 6 bases and the J segment 4 bases; nucleotides outside the gene matches: 2. CDR3 length equals 14 residues. CDR1 and CDR2 (germline): SQVTM, ANQGSEA.

The chain combines TRBV29-1 with TRBJ1-1, with D maybe TRBD1 (5 bases). Germline values: CDR1 SQVTM, CDR2 ANQGSEA. V was shortened by 1 base and J by 0 bases, with 9 bases between the two germline ends. CDR3 size: 14 residues. The CDR3 is CSVEAGPLNTEAFF. As DNA, the CDR3 is TGCAGCGTTGAAGCGGGGCCCCTGAACACTGAAGCTTTCTTT. The entire variable domain, with the rest obtained from reference TRBV29-1 and TRBJ1-1, is as follows: SAVISQKPSRDICQRGTSLTIQCQVDSQVTMMFWYRQQPGQSLTLIATANQGSEATYESGFVIDKFPISRPNLTFSTLTVSNMSPEDSSIYLCSVEAGPLNTEAFFGQGTRLTVV.

The chain employs TRBV29-1 and TRBJ2-7, with D maybe TRBD1 (6 bases). The CDR3 sequence is 15 residues long. The germline V gene has CDR1 SQVTM and CDR2 ANQGSEA. V gave up 0 bases and J gave up 5 bases, with 17 bases separating them. CDR3 residues: CSVEDWQGIRNEQYF. CDR3 in DNA: TGCAGCGTTGAAGATTGGCAGGGGATTAGGAACGAGCAGTACTTC.

V and J are TRBV5-6 and TRBJ2-1; 9 nucleotides agree with TRBD1. Trimming removed 3 bases from V and 7 bases from J; junction bases left unmatched: 11. CDR1 and CDR2 (germline): SGHDT, YYEEEE. The CDR3 is 16 amino acids. CDR3 protein: CASSWGTGQGANEQFF. In DNA, the CDR3 is TGTGCCAGCAGCTGGGGGACGGGACAGGGAGCGAATGAGCAGTTCTTC.

For this clonotype: Germline and junction disagree at one end, which may indicate a read error. The chain joins TRBV7-2 to TRBJ2-4, with TRBD1 identical over 8 bases. The CDR3 is 15 residues long. Germline lookup yields CDR1 SGHTA and CDR2 FQGNSA. CDR3 sequence: CASTLTDRAKTIQYF. For the CDR3, the DNA is TGTGCCAGCACCCTCACGGACAGGGCCAAAACCATTCAGTACTTC.

This chain uses TRBV12-3 or TRBV12-4 with TRBJ2-3; D perhaps matches TRBD2 (6 bases). V lost 9 bases, J lost 6 bases, and 13 bases lay in between. The CDR3 length is 12 residues. Here the CDR3 DNA reads TGTGCCAGTACAACCCGGGGGGATACGCAGTATTTT. Its protein product is CASTTRGDTQYF.

The chain employs TRBV12-3 or TRBV12-4 and TRBJ2-3; 12 nucleotides line up with TRBD1. The CDR3 has 16 residues. The J segment lost 4 bases and the V segment lost 3 bases, leaving 5 bases of the junction unmatched. CDR3 protein: CASSFTGQGAADTQYF. In DNA form, the CDR3 reads TGTGCCAGCAGTTTCACGGGACAGGGGGCAGCAGATACGCAGTATTTT.

This clonotype was seen a few times. This chain connects TRBV7-2 to TRBJ2-6; D is undetermined. The germline gives CDR1 SGHTA, CDR2 FQGNSA. This CDR3 region has 15 residues. Trimming pared 4 bases from V and 1 base from J, leaving 8 bases between. CDR3 bases: TGTGCCAGCAGCTCATCCCGGTCTGGGGCCAACGTCCTGACTTTC. It specifies CASSSSRSGANVLTF.

A few counts support this clonotype. V usage is TRBV3-1 and J usage is TRBJ2-4, with D possibly matching TRBD2 (6 bases). V lost 3 bases and J 10 bases, leaving 10 bases between the germline ends. Germline V CDR1 and CDR2: LGHDT, YNNKEL (reference sequence). This CDR3 has 12 amino acids. CDR3 sequence reads: CASSQMGGIQYF. CDR3 DNA sequence: TGTGCCAGCAGCCAGATGGGGGGTATTCAGTACTTC.

This chain joins TRBV7-2 and TRBJ1-1; no clear D. The CDR3 extends over 12 amino acids. Germline loops: CDR1 SGHTA, CDR2 FQGNSA. The V gene lost 5 bases and the J gene lost 7 bases, with 11 bases spanning the gap. The CDR3 DNA is TGTGCCAGCAGCCGGGTCCCGGTTGAAGCTTTCTTT. As protein: CASSRVPVEAFF.

V usage is TRBV2 and J usage is TRBJ1-4, with 9 bases matching TRBD1. J lost 7 bases, V lost 4 bases, and 7 bases had no gene match. Looked up from germline, CDR1 is SNHLY and CDR2 is FYNNEI. The CDR3 extends over 15 amino acids. This chain's CDR3 is CASSGGQGRREKLFF. CDR3 coding DNA: TGTGCCAGCAGTGGGGGACAGGGCCGTCGTGAAAAACTGTTTTTT.

V usage is TRBV20-1 and J usage is TRBJ2-7, with 9 bases identical to TRBD2. This CDR3 spans 15 amino acids. J lost 3 bases, V lost 0 bases, and 6 bases had no gene match. Germline V gives CDR1 DFQATT, CDR2 SNEGSKA (reference sequence). The CDR3 DNA sequence: TGCAGTGCTAGAGATCGGGCTAGCGGGGTCTACGAGCAGTACTTC. Its protein is CSARDRASGVYEQYF.